This TCR beta chain was identified during a study of blood T cell repertoires in COVID-19 (dated by TCRdb to 2018 to 2021). For the wider study: Collaborator samples came from the United States, Italy and Spain and covered acute and convalescent phases of COVID-19. Where available, HLA class I and class II types were taken from metadata supplied by the sample provider and were not determined by assay-based typing. The material from the prospective study consisted of cDNA or gDNA derived from T cells, B-cell-depleted T cells, or PBMCs. The repertoires were made available in a free public database intended to serve as a resource for research on the immune response to SARS-CoV-2. Deeply sampled blood TCRbeta repertoires from subjects exposed to, actively infected with, or recovered from COVID-19 were included in the dataset. Samples were obtained from the ongoing ImmuneRACE study (first 160 participants) and from over 1,000 subjects provided by 6 global collaborators. A de-identified subject ID, COVID-19 status, age in years and sex were almost always included in the sample metadata. The full study reports these points: Clinical and demographic metadata were provided uncurated, with the amount varying by source and participant.

Counted from cysteine to phenylalanine, this CDR3 has 15 amino acids. Only the CDR3 portion is preserved as DNA: 45 bases, with reading frame beginning at the first base. V and J are truncated by 5 bases and 7 bases respectively, leaving an intervening sequence of 15 bases. The germline V gene encodes CDR1 LGHNT and CDR2 FRNRAP. At one collaborating source in Seattle, patients were enrolled during active infection and were followed longitudinally through the course of disease. Whole blood was collected in K2EDTA tubes by collaborating institutions according to the institutions' own protocols. For TCRbeta analysis, collaborator samples were shipped as frozen whole blood, as isolated PBMCs, or as DNA extracted from either sample type. TCRbeta CDR3 regions were amplified from genomic DNA using the immunoSEQ Assay, a bias-controlled multiplex PCR. Processing in the source paper ran as follows. Within the assay, amplification of reference gene primers was used to estimate how many nucleated cells each sample contained. To quantify the absolute abundance of each unique TCRbeta CDR3 rearrangement, sequence reads were collapsed and filtered. For each sample, productive Simpson clonality was calculated as the square root of Simpson's diversity index over productive rearrangements. TCRdb retrieved this table from immuneACCESS and kept in-frame rearrangements only. Not all clones are present; in checked studies, unresolved V genes account for under half, and no reason is known for the remainder. V and J calls plus clone size are reproduced from that table; the DNA served to infer D and trimming. Present in this sample are a few hundred thousand clones, over 75% of which were seen just once. The biggest ten clones account for 9.5% to 13% of the sample.

This clone was picked up one time. Its antigen is currently not known. Base quality data are lacking; no much larger clone is found one base away. The rearrangement joined TRBV12-5 to TRBJ1-6; no D segment can be confidently identified. Sequenced material: peripheral blood. The sequence was collected from a woman aged 70-85 years with COVID-19, enrolled during active disease. The CDR3 has the sequence CASGPTGTGNSPLHF. The sequence in DNA is TGTGCTAGTGGTCCTACGGGAACGGGCAATTCACCCCTCCACTTT.